This T cell receptor beta chain was captured by sequencing in a study of blood T cells in healthy people across ages. Study-wide background: Template switching retrieved approximately one barcoded beta molecule for each two T cells.

Next came a second PCR, run for about 6 to 11 cycles, which used a sample-barcoded 5' primer along with a J-beta primer mix. TCRdb independently ran MiXCR on the 5' RACE reads; one entry per CDR3 protein. Found here are about 380,000 distinct CDR3 sequences, roughly half of them singletons; the top ten hold approximately 51%. In this sample, this clonotype turned up a few times. Its target is unknown. Germline V gene lookup returns CDR1 SGHDT and CDR2 YYEEEE. The CDR3 totals 14 residues. V lost 0 bases, J lost 5 bases, and 6 bases lay in between. Overall study findings and caveats: Across the age range, TCR beta diversity per million T cells fell in a roughly linear way. The study found more naive CD4+ cells and higher diversity in long-lived than aged donors. The study could not conclusively compare naive and antigen-experienced cells, given its unsorted PBMCs.

Sequenced material: blood. The chain carries TRBV5-6 and TRBJ1-6; tentative D call: TRBD1 (5 bases). The source of this sequence is a man in his sixties in good health. CDR3 nucleotides: TGTGCCAGCAGCTTGGCAGGGAATAATTCACCCCTCCACTTT. Its translation is CASSLAGNNSPLHF.